The following is a T cell receptor beta chain sequence with its context. What it binds is not known. Alongside a J-beta primer mix, a sample-barcoded 5' primer served in a second PCR lasting 7 to 11 cycles. TCRdb reanalysed the 5' RACE reads using MiXCR and keeps one entry per CDR3 protein. The table shows 1.5 million to 2 million distinct CDR3 sequences, with less than 50% occurring only once. CDR3 length equals 15 residues. CDR1 and CDR2 (germline): SGHRS, YFSETQ. Deletions cut 0 bases from V and 1 base from J, with 11 bases between. The source of the sample is a study of blood T cells in healthy people across ages. Findings and caveats of the study: Measured against age, TCR beta diversity per million T cells decreased in a roughly linear manner.

Sequenced input: blood. The clonotype originates from a woman aged 40 to 55 in good health. The genes are TRBV5-1 and TRBJ2-7, with D tentatively TRBD2 (5 bases). The CDR3 spells CASSLAMGSSYEQYF. The CDR3 DNA reads TGCGCCAGCAGCTTGGCGATGGGGAGTTCCTACGAGCAGTACTTC.